Shown below are 20 T cell receptor beta chains from a single sample sequenced in a study of CD4+ T cells in melanoma. Only in-frame clones appear in the TCRdb table, and some are missing; sequencing was by immunoSEQ multiplex PCR. The table lists almost 15,000 clones, about 64% of them singletons. The specimen was cells from a culture (not recorded whether cultured in vitro). These receptor sequences come from a human donor with melanoma.

The V call is TRBV5-4, the J call TRBJ1-1; D not certain. Trimming shortened V by 4 bases and J by 4 bases, and 23 bases separated the two germline ends. Germline lookup yields CDR1 SGHNT and CDR2 YYREEE (reference sequence). This CDR3 region has 17 residues. CDR3 region: CASSRPGSASGGTEAFF. The CDR3 nucleotides are TGTGCCAGCAGCCGCCCGGGGAGCGCCTCGGGAGGCACTGAAGCTTTCTTT. Full variable domain (rest looked up from reference TRBV5-4 and TRBJ1-1): ETGVTQSPTHLIKTRGQQVTLRCSSQSGHNTVSWYQQALGQGPQFIFQYYREEENGRGNFPPRFSGLQFPNYSSELNVNALELDDSALYLCASSRPGSASGGTEAFFGQGTRLTVV.

The CDR3 bases are TGTGCCAGCAGTGGGGGGACAGGGGGGTTGGAGCAGTACTTC. Translation: CASSGGTGGLEQYF. This chain links TRBV6-6 with TRBJ2-7; 11 bases agree with TRBD1. Germline V gene sequence: CDR1 MNHNY, CDR2 SVGAGI (reference sequence). Trimming at V came to 5 bases and at J to 7 bases, leaving 7 bases not matched to a gene. The CDR3 loop spans 14 amino acids.

The table lists this clone with a few counts. The V call is TRBV5-5, the J call TRBJ1-4; D is unresolved. V was clipped by 1 base and J by 2 bases, with 9 bases between them. The CDR3 covers 15 residues. The germline CDR1 and CDR2 sequences are SGHKS and YYEKEE (reference sequence). The CDR3 DNA sequence: TGTGCCAGCAGCTTGAAGACACTGACTAATGAAAAACTGTTTTTT. This gives the protein CASSLKTLTNEKLFF.

The gene calls are TRBV7-2 and TRBJ2-5; 8 bases fit TRBD2. From germline, CDR1 is SGHTA and CDR2 FQGNSA. The CDR3 covers 14 residues. With V trimmed by 0 bases and J by 4 bases, 1 base remained unmatched. The CDR3: CASSLARGAETQYF. DNA of the CDR3: TGTGCCAGCAGCTTAGCGCGGGGGGCAGAGACCCAGTACTTC.

This clone occurred a few times. The rearrangement links TRBV25-1 to TRBJ1-5; a weak D match, TRBD1 (6 bases). V lost 3 bases, J lost 5 bases, and 11 bases lay in between. Germline V gene data show CDR1 as MGHDK and CDR2 as SYGVNS. This CDR3 comprises 14 residues. CDR3: CASSDIRTDQPQHF. The CDR3 DNA follows: TGTGCCAGCAGTGATATCCGGACAGATCAGCCCCAGCATTTT.

This clone has a handful of counts. The chain joins TRBV4-1 to TRBJ1-6; D is undetermined. V lost 3 bases, J lost 10 bases, and 13 bases lay in between. This CDR3 spans 14 amino acids. CDR1 MGHRA and CDR2 YSYEKL come from the germline V gene. The CDR3 sequence is CASSHQGNRSPLHF. The CDR3 DNA sequence: TGCGCCAGCAGCCATCAAGGGAATAGGTCACCCCTCCACTTT.

The chain has TRBV14 and TRBJ2-5, with D unclear. Per germline, CDR1 SGHDN and CDR2 FVKESK. The CDR3 totals 16 residues. V lost 2 bases, J lost 0 bases, and 13 bases lay in between. The CDR3 DNA is TGTGCCAGCAGCCAAACACTTATTTGGTACCAAGAGACCCAGTACTTC. Translating it yields CASSQTLIWYQETQYF.

This clone was observed a single time. The rearrangement joins TRBV11-2 to TRBJ1-6; possible D gene TRBD1, 6 bases. This CDR3 comprises 15 residues. V was trimmed by 3 bases and J by 14 bases, leaving 20 bases between them. Germline V gene sequence: CDR1 SGHAT, CDR2 FQNNGV. CDR3 loop: CASSLEDSRHGALHF. As DNA, the CDR3 is TGTGCCAGCAGCTTGGAGGACAGTCGGCATGGGGCCCTCCACTTT. Drawing the rest from reference TRBV11-2 and TRBJ1-6, the complete variable domain is EAGVAQSPRYKIIEKRQSVAFWCNPISGHATLYWYQQILGQGPKLLIQFQNNGVVDDSQLPKDRFSAERLKGVDSTLKIQPAKLEDSAVYLCASSLEDSRHGALHFGNGTRLTVT.

This chain uses TRBV19 with TRBJ1-5, with D possibly matching TRBD1 (5 bases). The CDR3 extends over 14 amino acids. V lost 7 bases, J lost 1 base, and 11 bases lay in between. Germline lookup yields CDR1 LNHDA and CDR2 SQIVND (reference sequence). CDR3 DNA sequence: TGTGCCAGTACCCTGAGGGGAAGCAATCAGCCCCAGCATTTT. It yields the protein CASTLRGSNQPQHF.

This clone was picked up a small number of times. The CDR3 is CASSILRGGHTGELFF. CDR3 in DNA: TGTGCCAGTAGTATATTACGCGGGGGCCACACCGGGGAGCTGTTTTTT. The chain employs TRBV19 and TRBJ2-2; TRBD2 might be the D (7 bases). Germline CDR1 and CDR2: LNHDA and SQIVND (reference sequence). With 2 bases removed from V and 3 bases from J, the gap between germline ends came to 13 bases. The CDR3 length is 16 residues.

The chain couples TRBV9 to TRBJ2-1; 10 bases fit TRBD2. V was pared by 2 bases and J by 2 bases, with 1 base of the junction left unmatched. The CDR3 loop spans 15 amino acids. Germline loops: CDR1 SGDLS, CDR2 YYNGEE. The CDR3 DNA reads as TGTGCCAGCAGCGTTACTAGCGGGGCCTACAATGAGCAGTTCTTC. It specifies CASSVTSGAYNEQFF.

This chain joins TRBV25-1 and TRBJ2-3; D gene unclear. CDR3 size: 13 residues. Germline-derived CDR1 and CDR2 are MGHDK and SYGVNS. V lost 3 bases, J lost 3 bases, and 7 bases lay in between. The CDR3 region is CASSDMGTDTQYF. The CDR3 DNA is TGTGCCAGCAGTGATATGGGGACAGATACGCAGTATTTT.

V is TRBV6-5 and J is TRBJ1-6, with D unclear. This CDR3 spans 13 amino acids. The V gene lost 5 bases and the J gene lost 9 bases, with 11 bases spanning the gap. CDR1 is MNHEY and CDR2 is SVGAGI in the germline V gene. The CDR3 region is CASSEAHPSPLHF. The CDR3, as DNA: TGTGCCAGCAGTGAAGCTCACCCTTCACCCCTCCACTTT.

The chain is built from TRBV5-4 and TRBJ2-5; D remains unclear. Trimming took off 0 bases at V and 5 bases at J, with 11 bases between the two ends. Germline-derived CDR1 and CDR2 are SGHNT and YYREEE (reference sequence). This CDR3 is 14 amino acids long. The CDR3 DNA reads TGTGCCAGCAGCTTGGCCACCGGCAGGGAGACCCAGTACTTC. It yields the protein CASSLATGRETQYF.

About this clone itself: Mismatch with germline at one junction end may stem from a read error. This chain links TRBV30 with TRBJ1-2; D is unclear. The CDR3 loop spans 12 amino acids. The germline gives CDR1 GTSNPN, CDR2 SVGIG (reference sequence). The CDR3 protein is CAWSVQGASLNF. CDR3 bases: TGTGCCTGGAGTGTACAAGGCGCCAGCCTTAACTTC. Full variable domain (outside the CDR3, taken from reference TRBV30 and TRBJ1-2): SQTIHQWPATLVQPVGSPLSLECTVEGTSNPNLYWYRQAAGRGLQLLFYSVGIGQISSEVPQNLSASRPQDRQFILSSKKLLLSDSGFYLCAWSVQGASLNFGSGTRLTVV.

This clone was observed a handful of times. The genes are TRBV6-6 and TRBJ1-2; TRBD1 matches 11 bases. The CDR3 contains 15 residues. CDR1 MNHNY and CDR2 SVGAGI come from the germline V gene (reference sequence). J was trimmed by 7 bases and V by 5 bases; bases with no gene match: 9. The CDR3 protein is CASSDQGQGEIGYTF. The CDR3 DNA sequence: TGTGCCAGCAGTGACCAGGGACAGGGGGAAATTGGCTACACCTTC.

A single count supports this clone. This chain connects TRBV19 to TRBJ1-3; no clear D. The germline CDR1 and CDR2 sequences are LNHDA and SQIVND (reference sequence). Deletions cut 5 bases from V and 0 bases from J, with 17 bases between. The CDR3 is 17 amino acids. The DNA for the CDR3 is TGTGCCAGTAGTTTCGCCGCCCTGAGAGACTCTGGAAACACCATATATTTT. Its translation: CASSFAALRDSGNTIYF. Complete variable domain (other parts from reference TRBV19 and TRBJ1-3): DGGITQSPKYLFRKEGQNVTLSCEQNLNHDAMYWYRQDPGQGLRLIYYSQIVNDFQKGDIAEGYSVSREKKESFPLTVTSAQKNPTAFYLCASSFAALRDSGNTIYFGEGSWLTVV.

The chain has TRBV6-1 and TRBJ1-4, with 10 bases aligning to TRBD1. The CDR3 runs 16 residues. V gave up 4 bases and J gave up 7 bases; unmatched junction bases: 9. Germline V gene data show CDR1 as MNHNS and CDR2 as SASEGT. The CDR3 is CASSGDRGRGSEKLFF. CDR3 sequence (DNA): TGTGCCAGCAGTGGGGACAGGGGACGGGGTTCTGAAAAACTGTTTTTT.

This clone occurred once. CDR3 sequence (DNA): TGTGCCAGCAGCCCCTACCTCGACGGGGGGCCGTATGAGCAGTTCTTC. Residues: CASSPYLDGGPYEQFF. The chain carries TRBV11-2 and TRBJ2-1, with a weak D call TRBD2 (7 bases). The V gene's germline CDR1 is SGHAT and CDR2 FQNNGV. V lost 5 bases, J lost 8 bases, and 22 bases lay in between. This CDR3 has 16 residues.

This clone was seen a few times. The V and J genes are TRBV7-8 and TRBJ1-2; 7 bases align to TRBD1. Germline CDR1 and CDR2: SGHVS and FQNEAQ. The junction had 13 bases not matched to a gene; V was cut back by 4 bases and J by 8 bases. The CDR3 runs 15 residues. CDR3 loop: CASSSYRGPPGGYTF. CDR3 coding DNA: TGTGCCAGCAGCTCCTACAGGGGCCCACCTGGGGGCTACACCTTC.